The 7 T cell receptor beta chains in this list originate from one sample, sequenced in a study of molecular identifiers for immune sequencing clone quantification. TCRdb used MiXCR to reprocess the PCR reads, holding one entry per CDR3 protein. The repertoire holds nearly 650,000 distinct CDR3 sequences, with around 25% as singletons. The specimen sequenced was naive CD8+ T cells from blood, with Jurkat cell RNA spiked in. The subset is: FACS-sorted CD8+CD4-CCR7+CD45RA+ naive T cells. These receptors all come from a human donor in good health. Some libraries in this study had Jurkat cell RNA spiked in.

The chain joins TRBV20-1 to TRBJ1-1; D is possibly TRBD1 (5 bases). This CDR3 is built from 14 residues. The V gene's germline CDR1 is DFQATT and CDR2 SNEGSKA (reference sequence). Deletions cut 3 bases from V and 3 bases from J, with 14 bases between. CDR3 in DNA: TGCAGTGCTAGTTCCCAGGGATCGGACACTGAAGCTTTCTTT. The encoded protein is CSASSQGSDTEAFF.

This clonotype was seen a handful of times. The chain is built from TRBV7-9 and TRBJ2-1, with 12 bases that match TRBD2. The CDR3 spans 15 residues. J lost 10 bases, V lost 7 bases, and 11 bases had no gene match. CDR1 is SEHNR and CDR2 is FQNEAQ in the germline V gene (reference sequence). The chain's CDR3 is CASNLAGGPLKEQFF. CDR3 bases: TGTGCCAGCAATCTAGCGGGAGGGCCGCTTAAGGAGCAGTTCTTC.

There are many counts of this clonotype. The rearrangement joins TRBV4-1 to TRBJ2-7, with D possibly being TRBD1 (6 bases). This CDR3 spans 14 amino acids. Per the germline V gene, CDR1 is MGHRA and CDR2 is YSYEKL. V dropped 4 bases and J dropped 7 bases, with 17 bases sitting between them. The CDR3 reads CASSPRQESWEQYF. CDR3 bases: TGCGCCAGCAGCCCGAGACAGGAATCTTGGGAGCAGTACTTC.

This clonotype was counted many times. The chain has TRBV25-1 and TRBJ2-7; no clear D gene. Germline lookup yields CDR1 MGHDK and CDR2 SYGVNS. The V and J ends lost 3 bases and 3 bases respectively, with 9 bases between them. The CDR3 extends over 13 amino acids. The CDR3 here is CASSDGDFYEQYF. The DNA for the CDR3 is TGTGCCAGCAGTGATGGAGATTTCTACGAGCAGTACTTC.

This clonotype has a count of ten or more. The chain recombines TRBV2 with TRBJ2-3; D remains ambiguous. The ends were cut back, 8 bases at V and 0 bases at J, with 15 bases in the middle. Per germline, CDR1 SNHLY and CDR2 FYNNEI. The CDR3 totals 15 residues. In DNA form, the CDR3 reads TGTGCCAGCCACAAGGTAGAGACTAGCACAGATACGCAGTATTTT. Translation gives CASHKVETSTDTQYF.

This clonotype was detected a few times. The rearrangement uses TRBV4-1 and TRBJ2-3; D call uncertain. The CDR3 runs 15 residues. Between the trimmed V and J ends, which lost 0 bases and 2 bases, there was a span of 9 bases. The germline gives CDR1 MGHRA, CDR2 YSYEKL. CDR3: CASSQDFTATDTQYF. In DNA, the CDR3 is TGCGCCAGCAGCCAAGATTTCACAGCCACAGATACGCAGTATTTT.

This clonotype was detected many times. V and J are TRBV5-1 and TRBJ2-5; TRBD2 agrees at 10 bases. Trimming removed 0 bases from V and 1 base from J; junction bases left unmatched: 6. Germline CDR1 is SGHRS and CDR2 is YFSETQ. CDR3 length equals 17 residues. This chain's CDR3 is CASSLGVSSGGQETQYF. The CDR3 DNA reads TGCGCCAGCAGCTTGGGGGTGTCTAGCGGGGGCCAAGAGACCCAGTACTTC. Combining the CDR3 with reference TRBV5-1 and TRBJ2-5 gives the whole variable domain KAGVTQTPRYLIKTRGQQVTLSCSPISGHRSVSWYQQTPGQGLQFLFEYFSETQRNKGNFPGRFSGRQFSNSRSEMNVSTLELGDSALYLCASSLGVSSGGQETQYFGPGTRLLVL.